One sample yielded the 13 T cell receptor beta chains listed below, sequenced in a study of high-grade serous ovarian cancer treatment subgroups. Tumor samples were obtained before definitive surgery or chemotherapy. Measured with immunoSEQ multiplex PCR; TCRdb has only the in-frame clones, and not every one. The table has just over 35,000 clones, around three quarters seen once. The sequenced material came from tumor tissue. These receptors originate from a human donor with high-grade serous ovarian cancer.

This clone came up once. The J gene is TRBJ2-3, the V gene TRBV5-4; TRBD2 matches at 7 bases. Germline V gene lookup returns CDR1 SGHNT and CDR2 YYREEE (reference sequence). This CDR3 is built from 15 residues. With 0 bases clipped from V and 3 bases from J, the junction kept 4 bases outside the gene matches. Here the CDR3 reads CASSLDRGVTDTQYF. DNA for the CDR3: TGTGCCAGCAGCTTGGATCGGGGGGTGACAGATACGCAGTATTTT.

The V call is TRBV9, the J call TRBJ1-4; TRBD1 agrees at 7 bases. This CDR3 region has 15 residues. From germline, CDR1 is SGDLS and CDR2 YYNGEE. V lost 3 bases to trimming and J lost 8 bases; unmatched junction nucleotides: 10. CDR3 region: CASSGRQGSEEKLFF. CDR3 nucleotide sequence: TGTGCCAGCAGCGGGAGACAGGGCAGCGAAGAAAAACTGTTTTTT.

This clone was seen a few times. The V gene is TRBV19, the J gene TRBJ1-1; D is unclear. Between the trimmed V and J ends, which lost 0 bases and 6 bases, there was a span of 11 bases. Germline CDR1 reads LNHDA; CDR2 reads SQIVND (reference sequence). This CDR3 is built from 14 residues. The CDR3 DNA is TGTGCCAGTAGTATAGAGCCCATGTTGGCTGAAGCTTTCTTT. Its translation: CASSIEPMLAEAFF.

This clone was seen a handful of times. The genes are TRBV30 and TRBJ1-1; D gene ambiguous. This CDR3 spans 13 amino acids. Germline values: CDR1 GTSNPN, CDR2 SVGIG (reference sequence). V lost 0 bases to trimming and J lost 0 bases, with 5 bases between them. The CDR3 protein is CAWSVALNTEAFF. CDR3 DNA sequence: TGTGCCTGGAGTGTGGCCCTGAACACTGAAGCTTTCTTT. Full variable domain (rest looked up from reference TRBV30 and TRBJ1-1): SQTIHQWPATLVQPVGSPLSLECTVEGTSNPNLYWYRQAAGRGLQLLFYSVGIGQISSEVPQNLSASRPQDRQFILSSKKLLLSDSGFYLCAWSVALNTEAFFGQGTRLTVV.

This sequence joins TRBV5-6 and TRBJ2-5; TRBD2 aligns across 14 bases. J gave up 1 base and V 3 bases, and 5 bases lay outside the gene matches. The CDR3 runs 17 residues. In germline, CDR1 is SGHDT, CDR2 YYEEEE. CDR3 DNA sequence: TGTGCCAGCAGCTCGGGACTAGCGGGAGCGGGCCAAGAGACCCAGTACTTC. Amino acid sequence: CASSSGLAGAGQETQYF.

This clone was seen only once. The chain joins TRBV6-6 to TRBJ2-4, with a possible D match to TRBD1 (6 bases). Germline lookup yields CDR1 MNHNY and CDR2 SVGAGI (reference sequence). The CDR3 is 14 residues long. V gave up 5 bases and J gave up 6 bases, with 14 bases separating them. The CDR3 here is CASSVQGNVNIQYF. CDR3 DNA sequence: TGTGCCAGCAGTGTTCAGGGGAATGTAAACATTCAGTACTTC.

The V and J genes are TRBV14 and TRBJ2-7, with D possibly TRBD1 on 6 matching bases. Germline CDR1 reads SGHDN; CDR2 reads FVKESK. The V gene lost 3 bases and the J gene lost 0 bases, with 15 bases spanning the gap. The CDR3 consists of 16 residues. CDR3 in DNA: TGTGCCAGCAGCCAGAGATGGGGGCGAAGCTCCTACGAGCAGTACTTC. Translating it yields CASSQRWGRSSYEQYF. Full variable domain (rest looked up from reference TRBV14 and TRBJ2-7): EAGVTQFPSHSVIEKGQTVTLRCDPISGHDNLYWYRRVMGKEIKFLLHFVKESKQDESGMPNNRFLAERTGGTYSTLKVQPAELEDSGVYFCASSQRWGRSSYEQYFGPGTRLTVT.

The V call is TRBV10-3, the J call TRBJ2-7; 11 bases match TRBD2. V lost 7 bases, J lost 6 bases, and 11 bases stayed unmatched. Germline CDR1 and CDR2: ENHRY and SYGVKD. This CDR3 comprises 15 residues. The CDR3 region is CAITLAGGEDGEQYF. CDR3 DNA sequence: TGTGCCATCACCTTAGCGGGAGGGGAGGACGGCGAGCAGTACTTC.

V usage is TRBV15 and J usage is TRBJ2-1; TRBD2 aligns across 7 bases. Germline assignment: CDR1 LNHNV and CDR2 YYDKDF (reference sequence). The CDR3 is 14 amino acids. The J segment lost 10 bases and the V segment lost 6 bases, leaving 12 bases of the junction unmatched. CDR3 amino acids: CATSRGEGLGEQFF. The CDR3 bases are TGTGCCACCAGTCGGGGGGAGGGCCTCGGGGAGCAGTTCTTC.

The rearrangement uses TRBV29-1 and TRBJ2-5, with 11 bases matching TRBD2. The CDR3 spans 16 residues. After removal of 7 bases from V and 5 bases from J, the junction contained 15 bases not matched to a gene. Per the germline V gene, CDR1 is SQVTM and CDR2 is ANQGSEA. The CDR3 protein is CSAGGLAVPSRETQYF. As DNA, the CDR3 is TGCAGCGCCGGGGGACTAGCGGTTCCCAGTAGGGAGACCCAGTACTTC.

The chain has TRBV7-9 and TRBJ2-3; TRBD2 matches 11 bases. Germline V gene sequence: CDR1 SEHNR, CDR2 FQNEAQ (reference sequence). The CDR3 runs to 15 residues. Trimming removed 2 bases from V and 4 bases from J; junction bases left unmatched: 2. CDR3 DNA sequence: TGTGCCAGCAGCTTACTGACTAGCGGGGCAGATACGCAGTATTTT. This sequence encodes CASSLLTSGADTQYF.

The CDR3 nucleotides are TGTGCCAGCAGCATGACTAGCGGGCCCTACAATGAGCAGTTCTTC. It translates to CASSMTSGPYNEQFF. V usage is TRBV7-2 and J usage is TRBJ2-1; 10 bases are a match to TRBD2. CDR3 length: 15 residues. Germline CDR1 is SGHTA and CDR2 is FQGNSA. J gave up 2 bases and V 5 bases, and 3 bases lay outside the gene matches.

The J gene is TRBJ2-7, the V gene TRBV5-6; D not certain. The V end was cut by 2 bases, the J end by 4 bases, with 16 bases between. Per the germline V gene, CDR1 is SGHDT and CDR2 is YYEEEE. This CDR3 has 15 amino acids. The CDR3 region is CASSFWAPSIYEQYF. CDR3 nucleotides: TGTGCCAGCAGCTTTTGGGCCCCTTCCATTTACGAGCAGTACTTC.